The 30 T cell receptor beta chains below all came from one sample that was sequenced in a study of metastatic and nonmetastatic thyroid tumors. Each patient came to thyroid surgery without any prior treatment (of any kind). TCRdb re-processed the PCR reads through MiXCR. This sample yields tens of thousands of clones, of which roughly 12% are seen a single time; approximately 10% belongs to the top ten. The sample comprised blood. All receptors come from a female donor with papillary thyroid cancer or a benign thyroid nodule (not recorded which). Some clones in this sample may be carry-over from other donors' samples.

Many counts were recorded for this clone. J is TRBJ1-1 and V is TRBV28; no definite D call. V was clipped by 5 bases and J by 3 bases, with 7 bases between them. The CDR3 runs 12 residues. Germline V lookup: CDR1 MDHEN, CDR2 SYDVKM. CDR3 residues: CASSEAYTEAFF. Here the CDR3 DNA reads TGTGCCAGCAGTGAAGCGTACACTGAAGCTTTCTTT. The entire variable domain, with the rest obtained from reference TRBV28 and TRBJ1-1, is as follows: DVKVTQSSRYLVKRTGEKVFLECVQDMDHENMFWYRQDPGLGLRLIYFSYDVKMKEKGDIPEGYSVSREKKERFSLILESASTNQTSMYLCASSEAYTEAFFGQGTRLTVV.

With respect to this clone: Possible read error: a much larger clone is one base away. V gene TRBV24-1 combines with J gene TRBJ2-3; 12 nucleotides match TRBD2. CDR3 length: 15 amino acids. CDR1 and CDR2 (germline): KGHDR, SFDVKD. V lost 7 bases and J lost 3; bases outside the gene matches: 4. CDR3 coding DNA: TGTGCCACCAGGACTAGCGGGAGAGGGACAGATACGCAGTATTTT. Its protein is CATRTSGRGTDTQYF.

This clone was observed many times. The rearrangement uses TRBV7-9 and TRBJ1-1; maybe TRBD1 (6 bases). The CDR3 spans 11 residues. Trimming stripped 10 bases from V and 7 bases from J, with 13 bases between. CDR1 and CDR2 (germline): SEHNR, FQNEAQ (reference sequence). The CDR3 nucleotides read TGTGCCACCAGAGGACAGTTTGAAGCTTTCTTT. This encodes CATRGQFEAFF.

This clone was recorded many times. The V call is TRBV7-9, the J call TRBJ2-2; 8 bases are shared with TRBD2. Trimming cost V 6 bases and J 1 base; bases outside gene matches: 4. CDR1 SEHNR and CDR2 FQNEAQ come from the germline V gene (reference sequence). The CDR3 runs to 15 residues. CDR3 coding DNA: TGTGCCAGCAGTTCGGGACTAGTGAACACCGGGGAGCTGTTTTTT. It codes for CASSSGLVNTGELFF.

Comment on this clone: A much larger clone is a single base away; this may be a read error. The chain combines TRBV2 with TRBJ2-5; unclear D gene. This CDR3 contains 13 residues. The V gene lost 7 bases and the J gene lost 1 base, with 10 bases spanning the gap. The germline CDR1 and CDR2 sequences are SNHLY and FYNNEI. The chain's CDR3 is CASNRRFQETQYF. In DNA, the CDR3 is TGTGCCAGCAATAGGCGGTTCCAAGAGACCCAGTACTTC.

This clone was observed many times. The chain combines TRBV20-1 with TRBJ2-5, with 12 bases identical to TRBD2. Per the germline V gene, CDR1 is DFQATT and CDR2 is SNEGSKA (reference sequence). The CDR3 runs to 12 residues. V lost 2 bases and J lost 9; bases outside the gene matches: 1. In nucleotides, the CDR3 is TGCAGTGCTAGACTAGCGGGAGGGGCCCAGTACTTC. Protein sequence: CSARLAGGAQYF.

Details on this clone: This may stem from a read error, because a much larger clone lies one nucleotide away. This chain links TRBV7-6 with TRBJ2-1; D is unresolved. From germline, CDR1 is SGHVS and CDR2 FNYEAQ. The CDR3 spans 15 residues. The CDR3 loop reads CVSSPANGIYNEQFF. The CDR3 bases are TGTGTCAGCAGCCCCGCGAATGGCATTTACAATGAGCAGTTCTTC. The full variable domain, in which reference TRBV7-6 and TRBJ2-1 provide the parts outside the CDR3, is GAGVSQSPRYKVTKRGQDVALRCDPISGHVSLYWYRQALGQGPEFLTYFNYEAQQDKSGLPNDRFSAERPEGSISTLTIQRTEQRDSAMYRCVSSPANGIYNEQFFGPGTRLTVL.

A few counts support this clone. A much larger clone is a single base away; this may be a read error. Additional DNA sequences in this sample encode the identical CDR3. The V call is TRBV9, the J call TRBJ1-1; D gene unclear. Germline assignment: CDR1 SGDLS and CDR2 YYNGEE. The CDR3 has 14 residues. The V end lost 0 bases, the J end lost 5 bases, and 11 bases lay between the germline ends. CDR3 region: CASSVAPGGTEAFF. The DNA of the CDR3 is TGTGCCAGCAGCGTAGCTCCTGGTGGAACTGAAGCTTTCTTT.

This clone was counted at least ten times. This same CDR3 is encoded by further DNA sequences in the sample. CDR3 residues: CASSSTGGKNEQFF. The CDR3 nucleotides are TGTGCCAGCAGTTCGACAGGGGGGAAGAATGAGCAGTTCTTC. This chain connects TRBV28 to TRBJ2-1; 9 nucleotides line up with TRBD1. The V gene's germline CDR1 is MDHEN and CDR2 SYDVKM. With 4 bases clipped from V and 7 bases from J, the junction kept 5 bases outside the gene matches. The CDR3 loop spans 14 amino acids.

This clone was seen many times. The gene calls are TRBV12-3 or TRBV12-4 and TRBJ2-1, with unresolved D. The CDR3 has 13 amino acids. V gave up 3 bases and J gave up 2 bases, with 5 bases separating them. The CDR3 here is CASSFGAYNEQFF. CDR3 DNA sequence: TGTGCCAGCAGTTTCGGAGCCTACAATGAGCAGTTCTTC.

As regards this clone: This CDR3 is missing its conserved last phenylalanine or tryptophan, likely due to a read error. The chain recombines TRBV5-1 with TRBJ1-3; TRBD1 might be the D (5 bases). This CDR3 has 16 amino acids. Germline CDR1 and CDR2: SGHRS and YFSETQ. V dropped 4 bases and J dropped 0 bases, with 14 bases sitting between them. The CDR3, as DNA: TGCGCCAGCAGCGATATCTTACAGGTCTCTGGAAACACCATATATCTT. Translated: CASSDILQVSGNTIYL.

In its sample, this clone was seen many times. The J gene is TRBJ1-6, the V gene TRBV4-1; 8 positions agree with TRBD1. Germline loops: CDR1 MGHRA, CDR2 YSYEKL. Unmatched junction bases numbered 5, after V lost 0 bases and J lost 10 bases. The CDR3 runs 15 residues. CDR3: CASSQDWTGQSPLHF. The CDR3 DNA reads as TGCGCCAGCAGCCAAGATTGGACAGGGCAGTCACCCCTCCACTTT.

This clone was counted many times. J is TRBJ2-7 and V is TRBV4-1, with TRBD2 matching 8 bases. Looked up from germline, CDR1 is MGHRA and CDR2 is YSYEKL. V was pared by 0 bases and J by 4 bases, with 11 bases of the junction left unmatched. The CDR3 sequence is 17 residues long. The CDR3, as DNA: TGCGCCAGCAGCCAAGATCCCGGGGGGGCCCAAGGATACGAGCAGTACTTC. Amino acid sequence: CASSQDPGGAQGYEQYF.

This clone was counted ten times or more. V usage is TRBV18 and J usage is TRBJ2-1; 9 positions agree with TRBD1. Trimming cost V 6 bases and J 8 bases; bases outside gene matches: 11. There are 15 residues in the CDR3. CDR1 and CDR2 from the germline V gene are KGHSH and LQKENI. CDR3 region: CASSLWGTGQDEQFF. As DNA, the CDR3 is TGTGCCAGCTCCCTCTGGGGGACAGGGCAGGATGAGCAGTTCTTC.

This clone was detected many times. V is TRBV28 and J is TRBJ2-7, with 8 bases lining up with TRBD1. Germline CDR1 MDHEN, CDR2 SYDVKM. J was trimmed by 0 bases and V by 6 bases; bases with no gene match: 4. This CDR3 has 14 amino acids. CDR3 sequence: CASRRTGNSYEQYF. The CDR3 DNA sequence: TGTGCCAGCAGGCGGACAGGGAACTCCTACGAGCAGTACTTC.

In its sample, this clone was seen many times. V is TRBV7-2 and J is TRBJ1-4, with D unclear. The V gene's germline CDR1 is SGHTA and CDR2 FQGNSA. V was trimmed by 1 base and J by 8 bases, leaving 14 bases between them. There are 15 residues in the CDR3. The CDR3 DNA reads TGTGCCAGCAGCTTAGTCCCGGCGTCGGAAGAAAAACTGTTTTTT. It is translated as CASSLVPASEEKLFF.

This clone came up a few times. A read error may be the cause here, since a much bigger clone is one base away. The J gene is TRBJ2-7, the V gene TRBV28; 12 bases are a match to TRBD2. The CDR3 runs to 18 residues. With 6 bases clipped from V and 3 bases from J, the junction kept 15 bases outside the gene matches. In germline, CDR1 is MDHEN, CDR2 SYDVKM. This chain's CDR3 is CASRPLAGGRTSVYEQYF. The CDR3 nucleotides are TGTGCCAGCAGACCTCTAGCGGGAGGGCGTACCTCCGTCTACGAGCAGTACTTC.

A note on this clone: This clone may be a read error of a much larger clone one base away. Other DNA sequences within the sample encode an identical CDR3. The chain recombines TRBV2 with TRBJ2-3, with D tentatively TRBD2 (6 bases). CDR1 is SNHLY, CDR2 FYNNEI, per germline. V shed 6 bases and J shed 3 bases, with 10 bases lying between them. The CDR3 consists of 13 residues. The DNA of the CDR3 is TGTGCCAGCAGAGTAGCGGCAACAGATACGCAGTATTTT. Amino acids: CASRVAATDTQYF.

This clone has at least ten counts. The V and J genes are TRBV19 and TRBJ2-7; D might be TRBD1 (5 bases). This CDR3 comprises 15 residues. Per germline, CDR1 LNHDA and CDR2 SQIVND (reference sequence). V dropped 4 bases and J dropped 0 bases, with 13 bases sitting between them. CDR3 protein: CASSSLSGNSYEQYF. For the CDR3, the DNA is TGTGCCAGTAGTAGTTTGTCAGGGAACTCCTACGAGCAGTACTTC.

This clone was seen at least ten times. This chain links TRBV5-1 with TRBJ1-5, with a weak D call TRBD1 (5 bases). The CDR3 loop spans 13 amino acids. Germline V gene sequence: CDR1 SGHRS, CDR2 YFSETQ. The germline V and J ends were trimmed by 5 bases and 4 bases, with 10 bases remaining between them. CDR3 protein: CASSVDTNQPQHF. The CDR3, as DNA: TGCGCCAGCAGTGTGGACACGAATCAGCCCCAGCATTTT. The variable domain in full, with the rest retrieved from reference TRBV5-1 and TRBJ1-5, is KAGVTQTPRYLIKTRGQQVTLSCSPISGHRSVSWYQQTPGQGLQFLFEYFSETQRNKGNFPGRFSGRQFSNSRSEMNVSTLELGDSALYLCASSVDTNQPQHFGDGTRLSIL.

This clone was detected ten times or more. The CDR3 is CASSQAGDEQYF. The CDR3 DNA sequence: TGCGCCAGCAGCCAAGCAGGGGACGAGCAGTACTTC. The V call is TRBV4-1, the J call TRBJ2-7; weak D call: TRBD1 (6 bases). V shed 1 base and J shed 5 bases, with 6 bases lying between them. The CDR3 has 12 amino acids. Germline CDR1 MGHRA, CDR2 YSYEKL.

This clone was found many times. The chain has TRBV11-2 and TRBJ2-1, with 7 bases identical to TRBD2. Per the germline V gene, CDR1 is SGHAT and CDR2 is FQNNGV. This CDR3 region has 17 residues. Trimming cost V 1 base and J 0 bases; bases outside gene matches: 6. CDR3 in amino acids: CASSLVSGGSSYNEQFF. CDR3 DNA: TGTGCCAGCAGCTTAGTATCTGGCGGGAGCTCCTACAATGAGCAGTTCTTC. Full variable domain (remainder filled in from reference TRBV11-2 and TRBJ2-1): EAGVAQSPRYKIIEKRQSVAFWCNPISGHATLYWYQQILGQGPKLLIQFQNNGVVDDSQLPKDRFSAERLKGVDSTLKIQPAKLEDSAVYLCASSLVSGGSSYNEQFFGPGTRLTVL.

This clone was detected many times. This rearrangement joins TRBV28 to TRBJ2-7, with 9 bases identical to TRBD2. Germline trimming cut 6 bases from V and 5 bases from J; bases unmatched to any gene: 5. The V gene's germline CDR1 is MDHEN and CDR2 SYDVKM. CDR3 length: 13 residues. The CDR3 loop reads CASRYLAGNEQYF. The CDR3 DNA reads as TGTGCCAGCAGATACCTAGCGGGAAACGAGCAGTACTTC.

J is TRBJ2-2 and V is TRBV29-1; 9 positions match TRBD1. This CDR3 contains 15 residues. Germline CDR1 SQVTM, CDR2 ANQGSEA. The trim removed 6 bases at V and 0 bases at J, leaving 5 bases unmatched. As DNA, the CDR3 is TGCAGCGTGGATACAGGGGGCGCGAACACCGGGGAGCTGTTTTTT. Its protein is CSVDTGGANTGELFF.

As regards this clone: A much more abundant neighbour one base away suggests this may be a read error. This chain links TRBV10-3 with TRBJ2-5; unclear D gene. Germline V gives CDR1 ENHRY, CDR2 SYGVKD. The V gene lost 10 bases and the J gene lost 1 base, with 10 bases spanning the gap. The CDR3 extends over 12 amino acids. For the CDR3, the DNA is TGTGCCACGCAGGAAATCCAAGAGACCCAGTACTTC. Protein product: CATQEIQETQYF.

This clone has ten or more counts. This chain uses TRBV6-1 with TRBJ2-1; D is unclear. V dropped 11 bases and J dropped 10 bases, with 18 bases sitting between them. There are 12 residues in the CDR3. Germline V lookup: CDR1 MNHNS, CDR2 SASEGT. CDR3 residues: CAASASYGEQFF. In DNA form, the CDR3 reads TGTGCCGCCTCCGCTTCATATGGAGAGCAGTTCTTC.

Many counts were recorded for this clone. CDR3 DNA: TGTGCCAGCAGCGCCAGACAGGGTTACGAGCAGTACTTC. It encodes CASSARQGYEQYF. The chain couples TRBV9 to TRBJ2-7, with 7 bases that match TRBD1. Germline V gene lookup returns CDR1 SGDLS and CDR2 YYNGEE. The CDR3 totals 13 residues. V shed 3 bases and J 4 bases; nucleotides not matched to a gene: 4.

In its sample, this clone was seen many times. The chain uses TRBV11-2 and TRBJ2-7, with 9 bases lining up with TRBD1. Germline V lookup: CDR1 SGHAT, CDR2 FQNNGV. CDR3 length: 15 residues. V gave up 5 bases and J gave up 4 bases; unmatched junction bases: 9. CDR3 sequence: CASSRGDRDWYEQYF. The DNA for the CDR3 is TGTGCCAGCAGCCGGGGGGACAGGGATTGGTACGAGCAGTACTTC.

This clone has ten or more counts. This chain connects TRBV6-1 to TRBJ2-1; the match to TRBD1 covers 8 bases. With V trimmed by 6 bases and J by 6 bases, 10 bases remained unmatched. The CDR3 is 15 residues long. Germline loops: CDR1 MNHNS, CDR2 SASEGT. The CDR3 DNA reads TGTGCCAGCAGATCGACAGGGGCGTTGGGCAATGAGCAGTTCTTC. Translated: CASRSTGALGNEQFF.

This clone was counted many times. The CDR3 DNA follows: TGTGCCAGCAGTGCCCGAGGGGGGGCGCTGGTTGTATTGAACAATGAGCAGTTCTTC. Amino acid sequence: CASSARGGALVVLNNEQFF. The V and J genes are TRBV6-4 and TRBJ2-1; D perhaps matches TRBD2 (7 bases). The V end was cut by 4 bases, the J end by 5 bases, with 27 bases between. Germline V CDR1 and CDR2: MRHNA, SNTAGT. The CDR3 contains 19 residues.